This T cell receptor beta chain was obtained from a study of blood T cell repertoires in COVID-19. Across the whole study: From the United States, Italy and Spain came samples of acute and convalescent COVID-19. Sample material is recorded as cDNA or gDNA derived from T cells, B-cell-depleted T cells, or PBMCs.

Per the authors' pipeline: From reference gene primer amplification, estimates of nucleated cell counts were derived. The protocol was immunoSEQ multiplex PCR, while the TCRdb copy is restricted to in-frame clones and leaves out a portion. The V and J calls and clone size are taken from that table; D and trimming were inferred from the DNA. This sample yields 65,000 to 75,000 clones, of which roughly 84% are seen a single time; roughly 30% belongs to the top ten. This CDR3 comprises 17 residues. Trimming cost V 5 bases and J 4 bases; bases outside gene matches: 9. Germline lookup yields CDR1 SGHAT and CDR2 FQNNGV.

The receptor was derived from a woman of 80 years or more with active or convalescent COVID-19. Sequenced input: peripheral blood. The chain links TRBV11-2 to TRBJ2-5; the match to TRBD2 covers 14 bases. CDR3 bases: TGTGCCAGCAGCAACATGGGACTAGCGGGGGCAGGAGAGACCCAGTACTTC. Translated: CASSNMGLAGAGETQYF.